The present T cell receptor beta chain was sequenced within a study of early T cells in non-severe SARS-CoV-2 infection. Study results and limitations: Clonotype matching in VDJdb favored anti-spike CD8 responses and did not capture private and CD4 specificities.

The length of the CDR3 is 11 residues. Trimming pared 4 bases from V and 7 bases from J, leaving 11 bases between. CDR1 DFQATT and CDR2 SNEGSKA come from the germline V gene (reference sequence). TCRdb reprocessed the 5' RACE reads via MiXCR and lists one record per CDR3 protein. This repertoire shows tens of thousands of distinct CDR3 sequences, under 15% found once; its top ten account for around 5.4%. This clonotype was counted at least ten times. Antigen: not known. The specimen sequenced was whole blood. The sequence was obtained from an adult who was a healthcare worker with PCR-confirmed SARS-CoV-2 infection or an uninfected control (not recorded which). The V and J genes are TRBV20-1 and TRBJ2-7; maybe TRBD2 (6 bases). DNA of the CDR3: TGCAGTGCTAACCTTCGGGGGGAGCAGTACTTC. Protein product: CSANLRGEQYF.